The clone carrying this T cell receptor (beta chain) turned up a few times. Germline values: CDR1 KGHDR, CDR2 SFDVKD. V lost 3 bases, J lost 1 base, and 12 bases lay in between. The CDR3 loop spans 16 amino acids. This entry comes from a study of blood T cells in healthy people across ages. A J-beta primer mix and a sample-barcoded 5' primer were used in a second PCR of about 7 to 12 cycles. TCRdb re-analysed the 5' RACE reads in MiXCR, keeping a single row per CDR3 protein. The table shows around 870,000 distinct CDR3 sequences, with 29% occurring only once. The chain carries TRBV24-1 and TRBJ2-1; D is uncertain. The material sequenced was blood. The sequence came from a woman at least 80 years old in good health. CDR3 nucleotides: TGTGCCACCAGTGATGGTCCTCATGGGTCCTACAATGAGCAGTTCTTC. Translation gives CATSDGPHGSYNEQFF.